The present T cell receptor beta chain was sequenced within a study of T cells expressing NK-cell markers (dated by TCRdb to 2020 to 2021). Broadly, across the study: In sorted CD3+CD56+NKG2C+, CD3+CD56+NKG2C- and CD3+CD56-NKG2C+ T-cell subsets from eight donors, TCR beta-chain repertoires were profiled. Among the eight sequenced donors, only one was HCMV-seronegative, while the other seven were HCMV-seropositive. Randomly selected healthy volunteers, three men and five women, were used as the eight sequenced donors. Sequencing of the libraries produced 2 x 150 bp reads on Illumina HiSeq 2000/2500, MiSeq or NextSeq. Overall results and qualifications from the work: Those dominant clonotypes were again the most abundant among CD3+CD56-NKG2C+ cells in four donors, at about 25-60.1%. In 5 to 7 donors, the dominant CD3+CD56+NKG2C+ clonotypes were found to rank among the top 10 CD8+ clonotypes and to make up about 1.0-8% of CD8+ T cells. Whether the expanded NKG2C-expressing T cell clones were specific for HCMV antigens remained unclear.

Turning to this clonotype: Its antigen is unknown.

The CDR3 contains 16 residues, cysteine and phenylalanine counted. No nucleotide data were recorded. The CDR1 and CDR2 encoded by the germline V gene are SGHVS and FNYEAQ. HCMV-specific IgG was detected in serum with a commercial ELISA kit to determine HCMV serostatus. Peripheral blood mononuclear cells were isolated from blood by Ficoll density gradient centrifugation. Instrument used: Illumina HiSeq 2000. The TCR beta cDNA libraries were made using 5'RACE template switching, a step that added both a universal primer site and unique molecular identifiers. cDNA synthesis was primed from the TCR beta constant segment and was followed by two successive PCR amplification steps. The published analysis was carried out like this. MIGEC was used to demultiplex reads and group the reads by UMI, and MiTCR was used to assemble and quantify clonotypes. To exclude erroneous sequences, any TCR cDNA sequence not supported by at least two reads was discarded. The tcR package was used for downstream repertoire analysis, with clonotypes matched between fractions based on CDR3 nucleotide sequence plus V segment. VDJmatch was used to annotate antigen specificity against VDJdb, with one amino acid substitution in CDR3 permitted. Once TCRdb had reprocessed the reads, it stored one entry per CDR3 protein sequence and supplied no DNA. None of the V and J calls come from the authors' own analysis; TCRdb made them. The table of this sample itemizes 300,000 to 450,000 distinct CDR3 sequences. Roughly 5.2% of the sample is taken by the ten largest.

The rearrangement joined TRBV7-6 to TRBJ2-3; without DNA, the TCRdb call of TRBD2 cannot be checked. The sample consisted of blood T cells: a sorted CD56 or NKG2C T cell subset, CD4+ or CD8+ T cells, or bulk PBMC T cells (not recorded which). The receptor was isolated from a man aged 18 to 70 in good health. The CDR3 in this case is CASSPKGRLSTDTQYF.